The 9 T cell receptor beta chains reported below all come from one sample, sequenced in a study of T-cell memory formation after mild COVID-19. TCRdb ran MiXCR on the 5' RACE reads and lists one entry per CDR3 protein. The sample contains approximately 450,000 distinct CDR3 sequences, 18% of which appear only once. Sequencing input: PBMCs or a T cell subset sorted from them (not recorded which). The receptors come from an adult woman who had mild COVID-19 (a few samples of this study predate the infection). Cell type and time point are not known.

This clonotype has ten or more counts. The chain uses TRBV5-1 and TRBJ2-5; D possibly corresponds to TRBD2 (5 bases). The CDR3 totals 15 residues. V was pared by 2 bases and J by 1 base, with 12 bases between. Germline values: CDR1 SGHRS, CDR2 YFSETQ. Here the CDR3 DNA reads TGCGCCAGCAGCTTTGGGTCTGGGAGCCAAGAGACCCAGTACTTC. It translates to CASSFGSGSQETQYF.

This clonotype has only a few counts. This chain uses TRBV12-3 or TRBV12-4 with TRBJ1-4; D ambiguous. The V end lost 3 bases, the J end lost 4 bases, and 12 bases lay between the germline ends. This CDR3 has 15 residues. The CDR3 coding sequence is TGTGCCAGCAGTTTCTGGAGCAGCCTTAATGAAAAACTGTTTTTT. Amino acid sequence: CASSFWSSLNEKLFF.

This clonotype was seen only once. This chain uses TRBV7-9 with TRBJ1-2, with TRBD1 matching over 12 bases. Germline V gives CDR1 SEHNR, CDR2 FQNEAQ (reference sequence). The CDR3 loop spans 14 amino acids. Losses at the gene ends were 5 bases for V and 6 bases for J; bases not matched to a gene: 4. The CDR3 sequence is CASSGTGGADGYTF. DNA for the CDR3: TGTGCCAGCAGCGGGACAGGGGGCGCGGATGGCTACACCTTC.

This rearrangement joins TRBV20-1 to TRBJ2-3, with D perhaps TRBD1 (6 bases). CDR3 length: 18 residues. Germline V gives CDR1 DFQATT, CDR2 SNEGSKA (reference sequence). The germline V and J ends were trimmed by 0 bases and 0 bases, with 19 bases remaining between them. The CDR3 sequence: CSARDGRGDGPSTDTQYF. CDR3 nucleotide sequence: TGCAGTGCTAGAGATGGCAGGGGCGATGGTCCTAGCACAGATACGCAGTATTTT.

This clonotype came up a few times. The chain joins TRBV5-1 to TRBJ1-4; a possible D gene is TRBD1 (5 bases). This CDR3 comprises 14 residues. Germline V gives CDR1 SGHRS, CDR2 YFSETQ. The germline V and J ends were trimmed by 3 bases and 8 bases, with 14 bases remaining between them. This CDR3 is CASSSGGFREKLFF. The DNA of the CDR3 is TGCGCCAGCAGCTCTGGGGGATTCAGAGAAAAACTGTTTTTT.

The rearrangement links TRBV15 to TRBJ2-7, with D perhaps being TRBD1 or TRBD2 (5 bases each). Germline CDR1 and CDR2: LNHNV and YYDKDF (reference sequence). The V end lost 1 base, the J end lost 5 bases, and 9 bases lay between the germline ends. The CDR3 sequence is 13 residues long. The CDR3 DNA follows: TGTGCCACCAGCAGAGCCCGGGGCAACGAGCAGTACTTC. This encodes CATSRARGNEQYF.

The genes are TRBV19 and TRBJ1-2; 8 bases are shared with TRBD1. CDR1 and CDR2 from the germline V gene are LNHDA and SQIVND (reference sequence). The CDR3 runs 17 residues. V gave up 6 bases and J gave up 5 bases; unmatched junction bases: 17. CDR3 amino acids: CASSHGTGPLWGYGYTF. The CDR3 DNA is TGTGCCAGTAGCCACGGGACAGGTCCCCTATGGGGTTATGGCTACACCTTC.

V and J are TRBV12-3 or TRBV12-4 and TRBJ1-3; unclear D gene. Deletions cut 6 bases from V and 2 bases from J, with 14 bases between. This CDR3 spans 15 amino acids. In DNA, the CDR3 is TGTGCCAGCAGATCTACTATGCCCACTGGAAACACCATATATTTT. Translated, it gives CASRSTMPTGNTIYF.

This clonotype was seen more than once but under ten times. The genes are TRBV29-1 and TRBJ1-5, with 7 nucleotides matching TRBD1. CDR1 is SQVTM and CDR2 is ANQGSEA in the germline V gene. This CDR3 is 13 amino acids long. Trimming took 4 bases from V and 6 from J; bases not matched to a gene: 6. The CDR3 is CSVADRVRQPQHF. The CDR3, as DNA: TGCAGCGTTGCCGACAGGGTACGTCAGCCCCAGCATTTT.